Included here is one TCR beta chain sequence, with context. Its antigen is unknown. These data belong to a study of shared clonotypes between healthy human individuals. The germline V gene encodes CDR1 MNHNY and CDR2 SVGAGI (reference sequence). The CDR3 is made up of 16 amino acids. Trimming cost V 0 bases and J 5 bases, with 16 bases left between them. The assay was carried out at the deep level. Sequencing used immunoSEQ multiplex PCR; TCRdb keeps in-frame clones, though not all of them. The profile shows 2 million to 2.5 million clones, roughly 90% of them singletons. Division of CD4+ cells produced a CD45RA+ naive subset and a CD45RA-negative memory subset. General study points: Enrolling few donors narrowed the genetic and exposure-history diversity that was represented. Generally, naive subsets (rather than memory subsets) showed larger estimated richness.

The sequenced sample was naive CD4+ T cells from PBMCs. Subset denoted: CD45RA+ positively selected. The rearrangement uses TRBV6-6 and TRBJ2-5; a possible D gene is TRBD2 (7 bases). The sequence came from a man between 18 and 35 years old in good health. Some clones in this sample may be carry-over from other donors' samples. The CDR3 spells CASSYSGRGADETQYF. The CDR3 DNA is TGTGCCAGCAGTTACTCGGGTCGGGGGGCGGACGAGACCCAGTACTTC.